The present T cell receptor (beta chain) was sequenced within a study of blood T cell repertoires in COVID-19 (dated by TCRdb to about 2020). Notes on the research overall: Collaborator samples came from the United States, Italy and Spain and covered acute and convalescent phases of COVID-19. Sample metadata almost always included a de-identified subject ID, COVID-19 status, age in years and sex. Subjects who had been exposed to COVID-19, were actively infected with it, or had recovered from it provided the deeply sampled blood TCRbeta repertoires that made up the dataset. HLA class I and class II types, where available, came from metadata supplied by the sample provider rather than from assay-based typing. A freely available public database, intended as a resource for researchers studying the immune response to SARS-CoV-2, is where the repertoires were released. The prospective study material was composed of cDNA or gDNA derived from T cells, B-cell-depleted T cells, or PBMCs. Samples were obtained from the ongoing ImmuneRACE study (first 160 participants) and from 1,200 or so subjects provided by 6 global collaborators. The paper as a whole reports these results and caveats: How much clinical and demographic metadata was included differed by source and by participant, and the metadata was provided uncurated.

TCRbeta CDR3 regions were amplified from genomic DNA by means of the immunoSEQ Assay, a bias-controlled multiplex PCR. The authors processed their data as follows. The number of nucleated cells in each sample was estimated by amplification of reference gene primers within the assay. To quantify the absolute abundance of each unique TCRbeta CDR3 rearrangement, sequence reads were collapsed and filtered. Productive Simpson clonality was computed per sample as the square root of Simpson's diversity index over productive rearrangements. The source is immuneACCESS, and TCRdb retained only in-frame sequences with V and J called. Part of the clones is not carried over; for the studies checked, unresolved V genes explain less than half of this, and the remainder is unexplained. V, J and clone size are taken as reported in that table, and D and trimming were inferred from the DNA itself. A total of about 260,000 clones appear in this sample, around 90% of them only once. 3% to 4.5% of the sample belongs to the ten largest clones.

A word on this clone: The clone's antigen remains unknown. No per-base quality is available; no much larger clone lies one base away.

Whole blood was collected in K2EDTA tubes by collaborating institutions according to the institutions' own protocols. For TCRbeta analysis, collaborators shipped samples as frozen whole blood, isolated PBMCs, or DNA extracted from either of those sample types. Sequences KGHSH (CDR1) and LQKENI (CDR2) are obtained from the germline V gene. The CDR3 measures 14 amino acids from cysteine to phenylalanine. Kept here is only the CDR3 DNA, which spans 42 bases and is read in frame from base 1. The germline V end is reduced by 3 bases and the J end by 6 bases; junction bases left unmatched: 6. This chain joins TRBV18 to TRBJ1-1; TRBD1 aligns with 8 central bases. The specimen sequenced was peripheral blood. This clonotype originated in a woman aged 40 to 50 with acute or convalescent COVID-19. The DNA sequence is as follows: TGTGCCAGCTCACCGGGGGGACAGGCCCCTGAAGCTTTCTTT. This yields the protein CASSPGGQAPEAFF.